Shown below are 9 T cell receptor beta chains from a single sample sequenced in a study of vaccination and CD4 T cells after COVID-19 (dated by TCRdb to the early 2020s). Read against the paper, the sample's treatment or condition label means: approximately 11-day PBMC culture with coronavirus spike peptide pools or control peptides (ViraFEST assay). Libraries were prepared through PCR. Data came from an Illumina iSeq 100. DNA from cultured CD4+ T cells underwent TCR sequencing with the Oncomine TCR Beta short-read assay at the Johns Hopkins FTIC core. In TCRdb, the public reads were trimmed at Q25 with fastp and aligned with MiXCR, with productive beta chains retained. Identical CDR3 proteins give one entry, which carries the most common genes and DNA. The sample profile shows 20,000 to 25,000 distinct CDR3 sequences; roughly 50% of them were found once. The ten largest clonotypes hold around 5.5% of the sample.

Their cognate antigens are unknown. The sample taken for sequencing was CD4+ T cells from blood, cultured in vitro. The receptor source for this set is a human donor who had recovered from COVID-19.

V usage is TRBV12-3 or TRBV12-4 and J usage is TRBJ2-1; perhaps TRBD2 as D (6 bases). This CDR3 spans 15 amino acids. V shed 3 bases and J shed 1 base, with 10 bases lying between them. The DNA for the CDR3 is TGTGCCAGCAGTTTCGACGGGAGTTCCTACAATGAGCAGTTCTTC. Translated, it gives CASSFDGSSYNEQFF.

This chain links TRBV20-1 with TRBJ1-3, with unresolved D. The CDR3 has 15 amino acids. The V and J ends lost 4 bases and 2 bases respectively, with 15 bases between them. In germline, CDR1 is DFQATT, CDR2 SNEGSKA (reference sequence). CDR3 loop: CSATEGRITGNTIYF. Here the CDR3 DNA reads TGCAGTGCTACTGAAGGTAGAATTACTGGAAACACCATATATTTT.

The chain recombines TRBV7-2 with TRBJ1-5; tentatively, D is TRBD1 (6 bases). Germline values: CDR1 SGHTA, CDR2 FQGNSA. Trimming pared 1 base from V and 5 bases from J, leaving 9 bases between. CDR3 length: 14 amino acids. CDR3 nucleotides: TGTGCCAGCAGCTTAGGGGGGGGCCATCAGCCCCAGCATTTT. It translates to CASSLGGGHQPQHF.

This sequence joins TRBV30 and TRBJ2-3; D ambiguous. The CDR3 runs 15 residues. The V gene lost 0 bases and the J gene lost 2 bases, with 12 bases spanning the gap. Per germline, CDR1 GTSNPN and CDR2 SVGIG (reference sequence). Written as DNA, the CDR3 is TGTGCCTGGAGTGTCAAGGGAAGCGTCACAGATACGCAGTATTTT. This translates into CAWSVKGSVTDTQYF.

The chain has TRBV28 and TRBJ2-2; 8 bases are a match to TRBD1. V trimming: 5 bases; J trimming: 2 bases; junction bases outside the gene matches: 4. This CDR3 comprises 15 residues. Germline-derived CDR1 and CDR2 are MDHEN and SYDVKM. This chain's CDR3 is CASSPTGANTGELFF. In DNA, the CDR3 is TGTGCCAGCAGTCCGACAGGGGCCAACACCGGGGAGCTGTTTTTT. The whole variable domain, filled in from reference TRBV28 and TRBJ2-2, reads DVKVTQSSRYLVKRTGEKVFLECVQDMDHENMFWYRQDPGLGLRLIYFSYDVKMKEKGDIPEGYSVSREKKERFSLILESASTNQTSMYLCASSPTGANTGELFFGEGSRLTVL.

This clonotype was recorded a few times. The chain carries TRBV27 and TRBJ2-2; TRBD2 might be the D (7 bases). The length of the CDR3 is 14 residues. The germline V gene encodes CDR1 MNHEY and CDR2 SMNVEV (reference sequence). Trimming took 6 bases from V and 4 from J, leaving 12 bases between them. This CDR3 is CASRGASGTGELFF. Here the CDR3 DNA reads TGTGCCAGCAGGGGGGCTAGCGGCACCGGGGAGCTGTTTTTT.

CDR3 amino acids: CASSLSYRGTEQYF. In nucleotides, the CDR3 is TGTGCCAGCAGTTTATCGTACAGGGGAACCGAGCAGTACTTC. The chain carries TRBV27 and TRBJ2-7, with 7 nucleotides matching TRBD1. V was clipped by 0 bases and J by 6 bases; unmatched bases: 5. The germline V gene encodes CDR1 MNHEY and CDR2 SMNVEV (reference sequence). The CDR3 is 14 amino acids.

The chain couples TRBV28 to TRBJ2-4; 7 nucleotides line up with TRBD2. With V trimmed by 5 bases and J by 3 bases, 7 bases remained unmatched. In germline, CDR1 is MDHEN, CDR2 SYDVKM. This CDR3 comprises 15 residues. CDR3 loop: CASSPMTSHKNIQYF. In DNA, the CDR3 is TGTGCCAGCAGTCCCATGACTAGCCACAAAAACATTCAGTACTTC.

The genes are TRBV20-1 and TRBJ2-7; a weak D match, TRBD2 (6 bases). The V end was cut by 3 bases, the J end by 0 bases, with 15 bases between. Germline loops: CDR1 DFQATT, CDR2 SNEGSKA (reference sequence). CDR3 length: 15 amino acids. The CDR3 DNA reads TGCAGTGCTAGCCCCCTAGCGTTGACCTCCTACGAGCAGTACTTC. Translated, it gives CSASPLALTSYEQYF.